This TCR beta chain was captured by sequencing in a study of Ad26.COV2.S vaccination and SARS-CoV-2 variants (dated by TCRdb to the early 2020s). Background on the whole study: Vaccine-arm donors came from COV1001, a multicentre, randomized, double-blind, placebo-controlled phase I-IIa trial of Ad26.COV2.S in healthy adults. Trial participants were randomized into five groups of five: low-dose or high-dose Ad26.COV2.S given once or twice, or placebo on both occasions. Ad26.COV2.S was administered intramuscularly at 5 x 10^10 or 1 x 10^11 viral particles, either as a single shot or as two shots given 56 days apart. Sequencing of the TCRbeta repertoire served to evaluate the specificity and breadth of SARS-CoV-2-reactive T cell receptors following Ad26.COV2.S vaccination. A total of some 30 samples were included in the TCR-sequenced set, comprising 19 Ad26.COV2.S vaccine recipients, 5 placebo recipients and 8 SARS-CoV-2 convalescent individuals. Investigators did not know the trial group allocation while performing experiments and assessing outcomes. The investigation overall reported the following: Comparing responses between vaccine doses or regimens was not something the study was powered to do. Vaccine and placebo recipients had similar non-spike TCR breadth, a finding consistent with the vaccine containing only spike. The authors noted that the TCR breadth and depth analyses may have underestimated total T cell responses. Ad26.COV2.S recipients had higher spike-specific TCR breadth than placebo recipients (P = 0.0014). Substantial breadth of spike-specific CD8+ and CD4+ T cell responses was reported after vaccination.

This sample's treatment or condition label indicates: about 20 received Ad26.COV2.S at low or high dose, single or two shots; a few received placebo; per-sample allocation not given. For vaccine and placebo recipients, repertoires were sequenced using samples collected on day 63 after the first injection. Cohort 1b enrolled about two dozen adults aged 18-55 years at a single site in Boston, USA, between 29 July and 7 August 2020. Ad26.COV2.S was a replication-incompetent adenovirus type 26 vector that expressed a prefusion-stabilized SARS-CoV-2 spike protein derived from the original Wuhan strain. The immunoSEQ Assay was the method used to sequence TCRbeta CDR3 regions. After extraction, genomic DNA underwent amplification by bias-controlled multiplex PCR, followed by high-throughput sequencing. Turning to the authors' computational methods: To quantify the absolute abundance of every unique TCRbeta CDR3 region, sequences were collapsed and filtered. T cell fraction was estimated by normalizing TCRbeta template counts to usable DNA, with usable DNA measured through amplification of reference genes found in all nucleated cells. Repertoire TCRs were annotated as SARS-CoV-2-specific by exact matching of V gene, CDR3 amino acid sequence and J gene to a known reactive TCR set. The reference SARS-CoV-2 TCR set was derived from MIRA and filtered for enrichment in COVID-19-positive ImmuneCODE repertoires, a step that removed public or cross-reactive TCRs. Based on the MIRA antigens, annotated TCRs were further analysed at the level of specific ORF or position within ORF. Breadth was defined as annotated unique rearrangements over total unique productive rearrangements; depth was the summed frequency of those rearrangements. TCR breadth was compared between groups using two-sided Wilcoxon rank-sum tests. The table was pulled from immuneACCESS by TCRdb, which kept in-frame rearrangements only. Such tables lose some clones; where checked, under half of the loss comes from unresolved V genes, and the rest has no known cause. D and trimming come from the DNA, and the V and J calls and clone size come from that table. Across this sample there are about 680,000 clones, with roughly nine tenths seen only once. In total, the top ten clones hold 1.5% of the sample.

V has 6 bases trimmed and J has 7 bases trimmed; junction bases matching no gene number 6. The CDR3 has 13 amino acids, counting the end cysteine and phenylalanine. The kept DNA is CDR3 alone, 39 bases in frame from the first base. From a lookup of the germline V gene (reference sequence), CDR1 and CDR2 are LNHDA and SQIVND. As for this clone: Its antigen is currently not known. The sample holds no much larger clone one base away, and base qualities are not on file.

Sample: peripheral blood, taken in a trial of Ad26.COV2.S vaccine versus placebo. This receptor was taken from a person aged 18-65 years who received the Ad26.COV2.S COVID-19 vaccine or a placebo. The chain uses TRBV19 and TRBJ1-5; TRBD1 lines up with 7 middle nucleotides. The encoded CDR3 is CASSFDRVQPQHF. The DNA is as follows: TGTGCCAGTAGCTTCGACAGGGTCCAGCCCCAGCATTTT. The full variable domain, completed from the reference TRBV19 and TRBJ1-5 proteins outside the CDR3, reads DGGITQSPKYLFRKEGQNVTLSCEQNLNHDAMYWYRQDPGQGLRLIYYSQIVNDFQKGDIAEGYSVSREKKESFPLTVTSAQKNPTAFYLCASSFDRVQPQHFGDGTRLSIL.